The 5 T cell receptor beta chains given below trace back to one sample, sequenced in a study of shared clonotypes between healthy human individuals (dated by TCRdb to 2019 to 2021). Receptors were amplified or captured by the immunoSEQ multiplex PCR assay. The clones in this table, taken by TCRdb from immuneACCESS, are in-frame only. Not every clone is retained; where verified, under half of the shortfall comes from an unresolved V gene, and the cause of the rest is unknown. The sample table shows 740,000 or so clones, and less than 80% are seen once. Clones ranked in the top ten supply around 1.8% of the sample. What was sequenced was memory CD4+ T cells sorted from blood. In light of the paper, this sample's cell subset or site label describes: CD45RA-negative fraction. The receptor source for this set is a woman between 25 and 40 years old in good health.

Concerning this clone: An end of the junction differs from the germline gene, which may be a read error. The rearrangement joins TRBV6-6 to TRBJ2-7; D is uncertain. This CDR3 region has 13 residues. CDR1 is MNHNY and CDR2 is SVGAGI in the germline V gene (reference sequence). DNA for the CDR3: TGTGCCAGCAGTGACGCCTCGAGAATCCACTGGTCCTTT. The encoded protein is CASSDASRIHWSF.

In the case of this clone: One base away lies a much larger clone, so this may be a sequencing read error. The sample has other DNA sequences that encode this CDR3 too. This chain connects TRBV5-6 to TRBJ1-2; 7 bases agree with TRBD1. CDR3 length equals 13 residues. Germline V gene data show CDR1 as SGHDT and CDR2 as YYEEEE. V gave up 4 bases and J gave up 2 bases; unmatched junction bases: 2. CDR3 sequence (DNA): TGTGCCAGCAGCCTGGGACAGAACTATGGCTACACCTTC. The encoded protein is CASSLGQNYGYTF. The whole variable domain, filled in from reference TRBV5-6 and TRBJ1-2, reads DAGVTQSPTHLIKTRGQQVTLRCSPKSGHDTVSWYQQALGQGPQFIFQYYEEEERQRGNFPDRFSGHQFPNYSSELNVNALLLGDSALYLCASSLGQNYGYTFGSGTRLTVV.

This chain uses TRBV28 with TRBJ1-2; D unresolved. V was clipped by 6 bases and J by 4 bases, with 12 bases between them. CDR1 and CDR2 (germline): MDHEN, SYDVKM. The CDR3 spans 13 residues. The CDR3 nucleotides read TGTGCCAGCAGCCGAGGTGTGACCTATGGCTACACCTTC. Translating gives CASSRGVTYGYTF.

This sequence joins TRBV14 and TRBJ2-3; D perhaps matches TRBD2 (5 bases). From germline, CDR1 is SGHDN and CDR2 FVKESK. The germline V and J ends were trimmed by 4 bases and 5 bases, with 13 bases remaining between them. CDR3 length equals 14 residues. The DNA for the CDR3 is TGTGCCAGCAGCCGAAAGAGGGTAGAAGATACGCAGTATTTT. This gives the protein CASSRKRVEDTQYF.

The J gene is TRBJ2-7, the V gene TRBV11-2; 14 nucleotides agree with TRBD2. Germline trimming cut 3 bases from V and 4 bases from J; bases unmatched to any gene: 2. CDR1 SGHAT and CDR2 FQNNGV come from the germline V gene. CDR3 size: 15 residues. The CDR3 protein is CASSFRLAGGYEQYF. Here the CDR3 DNA reads TGTGCCAGCAGCTTCCGACTAGCGGGAGGGTACGAGCAGTACTTC.